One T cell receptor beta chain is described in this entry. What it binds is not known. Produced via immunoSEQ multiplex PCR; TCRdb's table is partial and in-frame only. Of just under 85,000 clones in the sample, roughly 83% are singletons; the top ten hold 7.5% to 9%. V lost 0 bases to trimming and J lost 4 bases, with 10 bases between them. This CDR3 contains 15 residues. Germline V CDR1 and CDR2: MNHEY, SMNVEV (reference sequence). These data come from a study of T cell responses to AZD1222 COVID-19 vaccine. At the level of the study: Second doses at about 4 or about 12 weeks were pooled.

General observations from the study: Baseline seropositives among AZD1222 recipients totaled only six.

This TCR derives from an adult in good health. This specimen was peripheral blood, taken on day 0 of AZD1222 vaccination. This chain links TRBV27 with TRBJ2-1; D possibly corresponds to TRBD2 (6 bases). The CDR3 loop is CASSLSGTPYNEQFF. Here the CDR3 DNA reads TGTGCCAGCAGTTTATCGGGGACTCCTTACAATGAGCAGTTCTTC.